This entry lists 10 T cell receptor beta chains sequenced from one sample in a study of blood T cell repertoires in COVID-19. Sequencing was performed with immunoSEQ multiplex PCR; in TCRdb, only in-frame clones are kept and a portion is missing. The data contain 260,000 or so clones, approximately 86% of them singletons. Sequenced: peripheral blood. The receptors derive from a man aged 18 to 35 with active or convalescent COVID-19.

The V and J genes are TRBV20-1 and TRBJ1-1; no firm D call. The CDR3 has 9 amino acids. V lost 4 bases, J lost 7 bases, and 4 bases lay in between. Germline assignment: CDR1 DFQATT and CDR2 SNEGSKA (reference sequence). The CDR3 DNA reads as TGCAGTGCTAACGGTGAAGCTTTCTTT. Translated: CSANGEAFF.

The chain couples TRBV19 to TRBJ1-4, with 7 nucleotides matching TRBD1. The CDR3 extends over 14 amino acids. Germline assignment: CDR1 LNHDA and CDR2 SQIVND (reference sequence). The trim removed 4 bases at V and 8 bases at J, leaving 7 bases unmatched. For the CDR3, the DNA is TGTGCCAGTAGTAGGGGACAGCAAGGCGAAAAACTGTTTTTT. Translated: CASSRGQQGEKLFF.

The rearrangement uses TRBV3-1 (or the pseudogene TRBV3-2) and TRBJ2-3; a possible D gene is TRBD2 (5 bases). V lost 1 base and J 4 bases, leaving 21 bases between the germline ends. Looked up from germline, CDR1 is LGHDT and CDR2 is YNNKEL (reference sequence). The length of the CDR3 is 18 residues. The DNA for the CDR3 is TGTGCCAGCAGCCAAGTTACTGATAGCGTCAATTCCCCAGATACGCAGTATTTT. Amino acid sequence: CASSQVTDSVNSPDTQYF.

V usage is TRBV12-3 or TRBV12-4 and J usage is TRBJ1-5; TRBD1 is a possible D gene (6 bases). The CDR3 runs 13 residues. Trimming removed 5 bases at V and 7 bases at J, with 12 bases between. CDR3 nucleotides: TGTGCCAGCAGTCCAGGGGTAGGGCAGCCCCAGCATTTT. Translating it yields CASSPGVGQPQHF.

The count of this clone is one. The sample carries other DNA sequences with the same CDR3. This chain connects TRBV9 to TRBJ2-7; TRBD1 matches at 7 bases. This CDR3 spans 12 amino acids. V was pared by 3 bases and J by 7 bases, with 4 bases of the junction left unmatched. Germline V lookup: CDR1 SGDLS, CDR2 YYNGEE. CDR3 DNA: TGTGCCAGCAGCGCTTCAGGGGGAGAGCAGTACTTC. Amino acid sequence: CASSASGGEQYF.

The chain carries TRBV7-8 and TRBJ2-5, with D unclear. The CDR3 extends over 15 amino acids. Germline V gives CDR1 SGHVS, CDR2 FQNEAQ. V dropped 2 bases and J dropped 3 bases, with 13 bases sitting between them. The CDR3 is CASSLFGQAKETQYF. Written as DNA, the CDR3 is TGTGCCAGCAGCTTATTTGGGCAGGCGAAAGAGACCCAGTACTTC. Combining the CDR3 with reference TRBV7-8 and TRBJ2-5 gives the whole variable domain GAGVSQSPRYKVAKRGQDVALRCDPISGHVSLFWYQQALGQGPEFLTYFQNEAQLDKSGLPSDRFFAERPEGSVSTLKIQRTQQEDSAVYLCASSLFGQAKETQYFGPGTRLLVL.

The rearrangement links TRBV3-1 (or the pseudogene TRBV3-2) to TRBJ2-3; TRBD2 matches at 10 bases. The CDR3 length is 18 residues. CDR1 and CDR2 from the germline V gene are LGHDT and YNNKEL (reference sequence). Trimming took 0 bases from V and 0 from J; bases not matched to a gene: 6. This chain's CDR3 is CASSQEIAGGRSTDTQYF. The CDR3 bases are TGTGCCAGCAGCCAAGAAATAGCGGGGGGTAGAAGCACAGATACGCAGTATTTT.

J is TRBJ1-5 and V is TRBV6-2 or TRBV6-3; no clear D gene. CDR1 is MNHEY and CDR2 is SVGEGT in the germline V gene. The CDR3 consists of 13 residues. V was trimmed by 0 bases and J by 4 bases, leaving 4 bases between them. The CDR3: CASSYSRNQPQHF. CDR3 sequence (DNA): TGTGCCAGCAGTTACTCGAGGAATCAGCCCCAGCATTTT.

The chain combines TRBV18 with TRBJ1-2; D might be TRBD1 (5 bases). Deletions cut 2 bases from V and 2 bases from J, with 12 bases between. Germline values: CDR1 KGHSH, CDR2 LQKENI. The CDR3 covers 15 residues. The CDR3 spells CASSPGAGTNYGYTF. In nucleotides, the CDR3 is TGTGCCAGCTCACCAGGGGCGGGGACCAACTATGGCTACACCTTC.

This chain links TRBV25-1 with TRBJ2-7, with a tentative D call TRBD2 (5 bases). The CDR3 extends over 14 amino acids. Trimming cost V 10 bases and J 2 bases, with 18 bases left between them. CDR1 and CDR2 (germline): MGHDK, SYGVNS. The DNA of the CDR3 is TGTGCCACCTCCCCTGGACTGATTACCTACGAGCAGTACTTC. This sequence encodes CATSPGLITYEQYF.